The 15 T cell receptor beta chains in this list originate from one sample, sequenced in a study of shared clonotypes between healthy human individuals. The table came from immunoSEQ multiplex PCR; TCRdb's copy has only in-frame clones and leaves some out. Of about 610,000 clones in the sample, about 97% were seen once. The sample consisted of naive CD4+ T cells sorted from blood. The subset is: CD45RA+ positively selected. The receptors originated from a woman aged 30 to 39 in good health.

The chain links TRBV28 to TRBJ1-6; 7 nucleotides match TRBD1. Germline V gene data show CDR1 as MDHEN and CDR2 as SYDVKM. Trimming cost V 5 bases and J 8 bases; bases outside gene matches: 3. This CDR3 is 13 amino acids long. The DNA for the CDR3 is TGTGCCAGCAGTCCAGACAGGGATTCACCCCTCCACTTT. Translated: CASSPDRDSPLHF.

This chain's CDR3 is CASSPRIQGERGTEAFF. The CDR3 DNA follows: TGTGCCAGCTCACCTCGAATACAGGGGGAGAGGGGCACTGAAGCTTTCTTT. This chain connects TRBV18 to TRBJ1-1; the match to TRBD1 covers 8 bases. CDR1 KGHSH and CDR2 LQKENI come from the germline V gene. The CDR3 runs to 17 residues. J was trimmed by 4 bases and V by 3 bases; bases with no gene match: 13.

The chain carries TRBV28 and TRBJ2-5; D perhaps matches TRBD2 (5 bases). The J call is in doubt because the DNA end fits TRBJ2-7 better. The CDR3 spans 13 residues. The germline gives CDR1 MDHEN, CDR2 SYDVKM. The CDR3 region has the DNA TGTGCCAGCAGTTACCGAGGAGGCTACGAGCAGTACTTC. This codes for CASSYRGGYEQYF.

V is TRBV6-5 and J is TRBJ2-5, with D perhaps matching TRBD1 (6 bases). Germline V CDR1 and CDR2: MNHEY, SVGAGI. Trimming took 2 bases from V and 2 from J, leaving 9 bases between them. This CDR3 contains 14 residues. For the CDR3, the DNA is TGTGCCAGCAGTTACGGGACATCACAAGAGACCCAGTACTTC. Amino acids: CASSYGTSQETQYF.

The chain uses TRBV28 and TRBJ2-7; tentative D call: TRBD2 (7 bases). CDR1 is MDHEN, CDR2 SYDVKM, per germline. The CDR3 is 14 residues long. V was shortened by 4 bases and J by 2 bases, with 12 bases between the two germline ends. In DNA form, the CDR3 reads TGTGCCAGCAGTTCGGGGGGCAGTACCTACGAGCAGTACTTC. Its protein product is CASSSGGSTYEQYF.

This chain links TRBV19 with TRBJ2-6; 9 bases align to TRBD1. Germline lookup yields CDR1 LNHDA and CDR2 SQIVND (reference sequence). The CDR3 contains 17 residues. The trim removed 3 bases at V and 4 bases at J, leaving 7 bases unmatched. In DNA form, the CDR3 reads TGTGCCAGTAGTATCACAGGGGGCTTATTGGGGGCCAACGTCCTGACTTTC. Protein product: CASSITGGLLGANVLTF.

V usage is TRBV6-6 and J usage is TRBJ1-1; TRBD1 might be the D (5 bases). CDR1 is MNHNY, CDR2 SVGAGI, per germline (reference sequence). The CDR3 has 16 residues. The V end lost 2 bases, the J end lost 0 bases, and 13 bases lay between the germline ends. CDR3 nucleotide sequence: TGTGCCAGCAGTTACGGGTTCGAGGGGATGAACACTGAAGCTTTCTTT. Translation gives CASSYGFEGMNTEAFF.

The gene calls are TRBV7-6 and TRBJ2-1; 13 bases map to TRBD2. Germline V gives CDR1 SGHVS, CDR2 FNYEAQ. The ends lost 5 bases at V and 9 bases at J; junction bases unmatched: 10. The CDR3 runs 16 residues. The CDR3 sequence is CASSTRAGTSGTEQFF. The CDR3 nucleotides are TGTGCCAGCAGCACTAGAGCCGGGACTAGCGGGACTGAGCAGTTCTTC.

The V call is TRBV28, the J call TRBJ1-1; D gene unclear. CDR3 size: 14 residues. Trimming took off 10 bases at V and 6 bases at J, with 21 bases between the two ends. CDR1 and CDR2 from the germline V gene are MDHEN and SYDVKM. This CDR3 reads CATEMVSGGAEAFF. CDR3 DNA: TGTGCCACCGAAATGGTATCCGGCGGGGCTGAAGCTTTCTTT.

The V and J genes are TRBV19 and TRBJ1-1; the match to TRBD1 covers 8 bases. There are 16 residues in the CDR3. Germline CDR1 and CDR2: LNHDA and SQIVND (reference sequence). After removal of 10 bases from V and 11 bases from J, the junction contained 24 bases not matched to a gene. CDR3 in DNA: TGTGCCACCCACCAGACAGGGGCGATCTTCGGACGTGCGGCTTTCTTT. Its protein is CATHQTGAIFGRAAFF.

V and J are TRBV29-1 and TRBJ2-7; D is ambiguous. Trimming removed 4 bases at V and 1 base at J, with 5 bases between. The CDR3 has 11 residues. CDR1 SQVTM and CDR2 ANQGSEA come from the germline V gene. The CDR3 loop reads CSVVVSYEQYF. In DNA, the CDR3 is TGCAGCGTTGTAGTTTCCTACGAGCAGTACTTC.

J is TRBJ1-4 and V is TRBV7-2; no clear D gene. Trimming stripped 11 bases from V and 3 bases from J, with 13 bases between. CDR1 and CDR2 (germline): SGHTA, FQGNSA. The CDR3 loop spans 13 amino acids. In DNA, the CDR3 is TGTGCCTCCGGAGGGTCTCCTAATGAAAAACTGTTTTTT. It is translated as CASGGSPNEKLFF.

The CDR3 DNA reads as TGTGCCAGCAGTTTAACCGGGACAGGGAGCTACAATGAGCAGTTCTTC. The encoded protein is CASSLTGTGSYNEQFF. V and J are TRBV28 and TRBJ2-1; TRBD1 agrees at 9 bases. This CDR3 has 16 residues. V lost 2 bases to trimming and J lost 3 bases; unmatched junction nucleotides: 5. CDR1 and CDR2 from the germline V gene are MDHEN and SYDVKM.

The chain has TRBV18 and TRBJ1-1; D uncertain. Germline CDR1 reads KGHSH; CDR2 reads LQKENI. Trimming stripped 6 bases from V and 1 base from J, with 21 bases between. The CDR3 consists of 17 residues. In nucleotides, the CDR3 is TGTGCCAGCTCGCCTCAGAGGCTTACAAACACGAACACTGAAGCTTTCTTT. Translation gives CASSPQRLTNTNTEAFF.

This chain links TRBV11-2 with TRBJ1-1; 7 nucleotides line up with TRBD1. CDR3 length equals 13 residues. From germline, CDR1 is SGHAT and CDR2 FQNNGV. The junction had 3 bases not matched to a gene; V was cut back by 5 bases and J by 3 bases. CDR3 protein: CASSIQGDTEAFF. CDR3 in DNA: TGTGCCAGCAGCATTCAGGGGGACACTGAAGCTTTCTTT.